This TCR beta chain appears in the sequencing data of a study of T cell changes during pregnancy in multiple sclerosis. Some clones are missing from TCRdb's copy, which holds only in-frame ones; the method was immunoSEQ multiplex PCR. The sample holds tens of thousands of clones, around 94% seen once. Germline V gene sequence: CDR1 SGHRS, CDR2 YFSETQ. The CDR3 runs 15 residues. J was trimmed by 7 bases and V by 3 bases; bases with no gene match: 9. The V call is TRBV5-1, the J call TRBJ2-1, with 8 bases matching TRBD1. This TCR was recovered from a female donor in good health, enrolled as a control in a pregnancy study. The input for sequencing was peripheral blood, taken in the third trimester of pregnancy. The CDR3 is CASSSLGQGLNEQFF. CDR3 in DNA: TGCGCCAGCAGCTCCCTCGGACAGGGACTGAATGAGCAGTTCTTC.